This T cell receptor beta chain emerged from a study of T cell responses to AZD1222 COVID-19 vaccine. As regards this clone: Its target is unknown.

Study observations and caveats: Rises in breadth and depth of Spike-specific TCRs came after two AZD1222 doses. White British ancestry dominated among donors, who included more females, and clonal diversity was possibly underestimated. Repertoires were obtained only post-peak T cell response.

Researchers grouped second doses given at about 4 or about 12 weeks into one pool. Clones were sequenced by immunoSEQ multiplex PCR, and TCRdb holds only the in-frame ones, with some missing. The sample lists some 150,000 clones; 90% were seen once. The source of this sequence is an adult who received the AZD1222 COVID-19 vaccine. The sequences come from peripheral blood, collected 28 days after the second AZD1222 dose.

The CDR3 region is CASSAGTGVNTEAFF. The CDR3 bases are TGTGCCAGCTCAGCCGGGACAGGGGTGAACACTGAAGCTTTCTTT. This chain uses TRBV18 with TRBJ1-1; 10 bases map to TRBD1. This CDR3 comprises 15 residues. The V gene end was trimmed by 5 bases and the J gene end by 0 bases; junction bases not matched to a gene: 3. Germline V gene sequence: CDR1 KGHSH, CDR2 LQKENI.